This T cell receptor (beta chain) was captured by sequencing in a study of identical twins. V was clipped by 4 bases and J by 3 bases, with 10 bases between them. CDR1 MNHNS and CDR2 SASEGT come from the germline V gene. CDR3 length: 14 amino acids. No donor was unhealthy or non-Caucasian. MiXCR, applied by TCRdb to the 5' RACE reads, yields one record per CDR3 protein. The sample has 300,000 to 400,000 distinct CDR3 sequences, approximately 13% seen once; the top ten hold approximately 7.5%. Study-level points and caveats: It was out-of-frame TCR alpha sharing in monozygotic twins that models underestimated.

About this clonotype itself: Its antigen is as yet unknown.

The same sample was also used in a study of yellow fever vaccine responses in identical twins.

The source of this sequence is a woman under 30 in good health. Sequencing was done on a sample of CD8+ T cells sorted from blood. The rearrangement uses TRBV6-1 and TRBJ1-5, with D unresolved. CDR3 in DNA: TGTGCCAGCAGTGGGCGTCCGGACAATCAGCCCCAGCATTTT. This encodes CASSGRPDNQPQHF.